This TCR beta chain derives from a study of response to subunit inactivated influenza vaccine. TCRdb fed the RT-PCR reads into MiXCR, producing one record per CDR3 protein. Of about 190,000 distinct CDR3 sequences in the sample, about 15% were seen once. The input for sequencing was CD8+ T cells sorted from PBMCs, taken roughly 5 days after vaccination. The receptor's source is a middle-aged man who received an inactivated influenza vaccine.

The CDR3 nucleotides read TGTGCCACCAGCAGAGATCCGACAGGGGCTTCCAAAAACATTCAGTACTTC. This sequence encodes CATSRDPTGASKNIQYF. The V gene is TRBV15, the J gene TRBJ2-4, with 8 positions matching TRBD1. The CDR3 is made up of 17 amino acids. The junction had 6 bases not matched to a gene; V was cut back by 0 bases and J by 2 bases. CDR1 is LNHNV and CDR2 is YYDKDF in the germline V gene (reference sequence).